A single sample is the source of the 6 T cell receptor beta chains below, sequenced in a study of T cell changes during pregnancy in multiple sclerosis. Profiled with immunoSEQ multiplex PCR; TCRdb holds only in-frame clones, not every one. The repertoire holds some 23,000 clones, with around 88% as singletons. Sequencing was performed on CD4+ T cells from peripheral blood mononuclear cells, taken in the first trimester of pregnancy. Every receptor here comes from a female donor in good health, enrolled as a control in a pregnancy study.

This clone was detected once. The V gene is TRBV29-1, the J gene TRBJ2-7; tentative D call: TRBD2 (5 bases). Trimming shortened V by 5 bases and J by 6 bases, and 20 bases separated the two germline ends. Per germline, CDR1 SQVTM and CDR2 ANQGSEA. CDR3 length: 14 residues. CDR3 nucleotides: TGCAGCGTTATGTGGCAGTCCGGGGTGGCCGAGCAGTACTTC. It encodes CSVMWQSGVAEQYF.

The chain uses TRBV6-6 and TRBJ1-1, with a possible D match to TRBD1 (5 bases). The germline V gene has CDR1 MNHNY and CDR2 SVGAGI (reference sequence). V was trimmed by 7 bases and J by 2 bases, leaving 11 bases between them. The CDR3 totals 13 residues. In DNA, the CDR3 is TGTGCCAGCAATGAACAGGCTAACACTGAAGCTTTCTTT. This sequence encodes CASNEQANTEAFF.

The CDR3 DNA sequence: TGTGCCAGCAGTGAAATGGCGGGGTCAAGGTCGGGAGTATACACAGATACGCAGTATTTT. This codes for CASSEMAGSRSGVYTDTQYF. This chain joins TRBV6-1 and TRBJ2-3; TRBD2 might be the D (6 bases). The V end lost 2 bases, the J end lost 2 bases, and 26 bases lay between the germline ends. The germline V gene has CDR1 MNHNS and CDR2 SASEGT. The CDR3 has 20 amino acids.

The chain combines TRBV9 with TRBJ2-3; 9 nucleotides line up with TRBD2. CDR3 length: 15 residues. V trimming: 2 bases; J trimming: 3 bases; junction bases outside the gene matches: 4. Germline-derived CDR1 and CDR2 are SGDLS and YYNGEE. CDR3 amino acids: CASSVSGSGTDTQYF. The CDR3 bases are TGTGCCAGCAGCGTTAGCGGGAGTGGAACAGATACGCAGTATTTT.

The CDR3 is CASSLRPAYEQYF. Here the CDR3 DNA reads TGTGCCAGCAGCTTGAGGCCAGCCTACGAGCAGTACTTC. The V and J genes are TRBV13 and TRBJ2-7; D is ambiguous. The CDR3 runs to 13 residues. Trimming pared 3 bases from V and 2 bases from J, leaving 8 bases between. The germline V gene encodes CDR1 PRHDT and CDR2 FYEKMQ (reference sequence).

This clone was detected only once. This chain uses TRBV28 with TRBJ2-7; 7 bases are a match to TRBD2. The CDR3 consists of 16 residues. The V and J ends lost 2 bases and 3 bases, in that order; junction bases with no gene match: 10. Germline V lookup: CDR1 MDHEN, CDR2 SYDVKM. The CDR3 coding sequence is TGTGCCAGCAGTTTACCCCTACTAGCGACGGGCTACGAGCAGTACTTC. Residues: CASSLPLLATGYEQYF. Variable domain in full (rest from reference TRBV28 and TRBJ2-7): DVKVTQSSRYLVKRTGEKVFLECVQDMDHENMFWYRQDPGLGLRLIYFSYDVKMKEKGDIPEGYSVSREKKERFSLILESASTNQTSMYLCASSLPLLATGYEQYFGPGTRLTVT.